This T cell receptor beta chain was observed in a study of CD8 T cells in ankylosing spondylitis. TCRdb re-called the 5' RACE reads with MiXCR, one entry per CDR3 protein. The sample has 150,000 to 200,000 distinct CDR3 sequences, around 13% seen once. The CDR3 is made up of 12 amino acids. The ends were cut back, 5 bases at V and 7 bases at J, with 10 bases in the middle. Per the germline V gene, CDR1 is SGHTA and CDR2 is FQGNSA. This clonotype was seen a few times. V and J are TRBV7-2 and TRBJ2-3, with a tentative D call TRBD2 (6 bases). Sequencing was performed on blood, either unsorted or a sorted T cell fraction (not recorded which). The sequence derives from a female donor with ankylosing spondylitis or in good health (not recorded which). In nucleotides, the CDR3 is TGTGCCAGCAGCCGGGACTCCCATACGCAGTATTTT. Translating it yields CASSRDSHTQYF.